This TCR beta chain was retrieved from a study of T cell repertoires in cytomegalovirus infection (dated by TCRdb to between 2019 and 2020). With regard to the full study: The peptide stimulations were aimed at well-studied HLA-B-restricted epitopes as well as recently identified HLA-C-restricted CMV epitopes, whose presentation resists viral immunomodulation. Because public TCR beta signatures pointed to carriage of CMV infection together with the matching HLA type, the HLA type of each donor mattered for the analysis.

Study-level results and caveats: The ex vivo response was dominated by HLA-C-restricted CMV-specific TCR beta clonotypes, and the single most frequent clonotype in two of eight donors was supplied by these HLA-C-restricted clonotypes. In both this cohort and an independent cohort of over 350 donors, the cumulative frequency of public TCR beta family members distinguished carriers of CMV infection plus the relevant HLA type.

From cysteine to phenylalanine, the CDR3 is 17 amino acids long. Here the CDR3 DNA is all that survives: 51 bases in frame from base 1. CDR1 is given as SGHRS and CDR2 as YFSETQ, both from the germline V gene. Trimming costs V 0 bases and J 1 base, and their ends lie 16 bases apart. A note on this clonotype: Its cognate antigen has yet to be identified. Base-call qualities are not available, and no considerably larger clone is one nucleotide away.

Sequencing instrument: Illumina HiSeq 1500. Clones were called with MiXCR by TCRdb after fastp trimmed the public reads at Q25, and only in-frame beta chains were retained. Identical CDR3 proteins give one entry, which carries the most common genes and DNA. Counted in this sample were hundreds of thousands of distinct CDR3 sequences; approximately 32% of them appeared once. 9.5% to 15% of the sample is in the top ten clones. This specimen's treatment or condition label, per the study, means: in vitro stimulation with specific CMV peptide epitopes to enrich CMV-specific T cells. This receptor was taken from a human donor in good health (CMV status not recorded). Some clones in this sample may be carry-over from other donors' samples. This specimen consisted of cultured CD8+ T cells from PBMCs, obtained from culture after CMV antigen stimulation. The chain uses TRBV5-1 and TRBJ1-2, and possibly TRBD1, on 5 matching bases. In nucleotides, the sequence is TGCGCCAGCAGCTTGGGGATCCGGGACCCTTTTAACTATGGCTACACCTTC. It translates as CASSLGIRDPFNYGYTF. Beyond the CDR3, the reference TRBV5-1 and TRBJ1-2 genes provide the residues; the full variable domain reads: KAGVTQTPRYLIKTRGQQVTLSCSPISGHRSVSWYQQTPGQGLQFLFEYFSETQRNKGNFPGRFSGRQFSNSRSEMNVSTLELGDSALYLCASSLGIRDPFNYGYTFGSGTRLTVV.